This entry features one T cell receptor beta chain sequence. The clone's antigen remains unknown. Within one base of it there is no much larger clone, and no base qualities were kept. These data are taken from a study of identifying expanded T cells in peripheral blood (dated by TCRdb to between 2018 and 2021). Background for the entire study: Technical replicates were generated by sequencing separate aliquots of the same genomic DNA pool, and four replicates were compared pairwise.

TCRbeta CDR3 regions were profiled by bias-controlled multiplex PCR amplification of genomic DNA with the immunoSEQ Assay. On the study's bioinformatics: To quantify the absolute abundance of each unique TCRbeta CDR3 region, the sequences were collapsed and filtered. Differential abundance was assessed using a binomial (Fisher-equivalent) model and a beta-binomial model in which time-dependent variance fitted from healthy donors was added. Any clone with fewer than 5 combined templates was excluded, and a clone was called differentially abundant if its Benjamini-Hochberg FDR was below 0.01. The form v = (b*log(k)+a)^2 was used to model beta-binomial variance as a function of total template count across the two samples. TCRdb re-hosts the immuneACCESS table, in-frame sequences only. Its copies lack some clones; in the studies checked, an unresolved V gene accounts for under half of them, and the cause for the rest is not known. The V and J calls and the clone size are those of that table, but D and trimming were determined from the DNA. Counted in this sample were about 90,000 clones; around 84% of them appeared once. Of the sample, roughly 4% falls within the top ten clones.

No immune events such as infections were documented for the healthy donors during the collection period. Healthy-donor blood repertoires served as a training cohort to calibrate time-dependent variance in a beta-binomial model of T-cell clone differential abundance. The training cohort included approximately ten healthy donors, of whom 3 were female and 7 were male. The donors were between roughly 25 and 70 years old, with an average age of approximately 46 years. Whole blood from each healthy donor was obtained from a commercial supplier and was collected at three time points around 2 weeks apart. For immunosequencing, genomic DNA was extracted from whole blood that had not been sorted. Study-wide conclusions, independent of this receptor: Between technical replicates the binomial model flagged about 1.2 differentially abundant clones, whereas over about two weeks the binomial model flagged about 15 and over roughly 4 weeks around 20. The authors expected biological variance in healthy repertoires might increase further over much longer intervals such as months to years. Across all healthy-donor time intervals, the beta-binomial model significantly cut both the number of clones called differentially abundant and the false-positive rate. Variance in clone template counts between two-week samples significantly increased with total template count across all healthy donors.

After removal of 1 base from V and 0 bases from J, the junction retains 5 bases not matched to a gene. The CDR3 starts with the cysteine, ends with the phenylalanine, and has 16 residues. The read is trimmed to its CDR3 DNA, 48 bases read in frame from base 1. The germline V gene supplies CDR1 SGHRS and CDR2 YFSETQ. This clonotype originated in a person between 18 and 69 years old in good health. The chain links TRBV5-1 with TRBJ1-1; a stretch of 8 junction bases matches TRBD1. The sequencing sample was made of blood. The DNA reads as follows: TGCGCCAGCAGCTTGCCCCGGACAGGGCTGAACACTGAAGCTTTCTTT. It encodes CASSLPRTGLNTEAFF.